What follows is one T cell receptor beta chain and its context. The data were produced by immunoSEQ multiplex PCR, yet TCRdb's version contains in-frame clones alone and is incomplete. The sample gives over 150,000 clones, roughly 88% of which show up once; 0.6% to 0.65% is in the top ten. The data derive from a study of blood T cell repertoires in COVID-19. V lost 5 bases and J lost 6, with 13 bases in between. This CDR3 is built from 14 residues. Germline CDR1 MDHEN, CDR2 SYDVKM. Input material: peripheral blood. The clonotype comes from a man aged 55-75 years with COVID-19, enrolled during active disease. This chain links TRBV28 with TRBJ2-2; possible D gene TRBD2, 6 bases. The CDR3 DNA sequence: TGTGCCAGCAGTCCCTCCTGGGGGGCCGGGGAGCTGTTTTTT. This encodes CASSPSWGAGELFF.